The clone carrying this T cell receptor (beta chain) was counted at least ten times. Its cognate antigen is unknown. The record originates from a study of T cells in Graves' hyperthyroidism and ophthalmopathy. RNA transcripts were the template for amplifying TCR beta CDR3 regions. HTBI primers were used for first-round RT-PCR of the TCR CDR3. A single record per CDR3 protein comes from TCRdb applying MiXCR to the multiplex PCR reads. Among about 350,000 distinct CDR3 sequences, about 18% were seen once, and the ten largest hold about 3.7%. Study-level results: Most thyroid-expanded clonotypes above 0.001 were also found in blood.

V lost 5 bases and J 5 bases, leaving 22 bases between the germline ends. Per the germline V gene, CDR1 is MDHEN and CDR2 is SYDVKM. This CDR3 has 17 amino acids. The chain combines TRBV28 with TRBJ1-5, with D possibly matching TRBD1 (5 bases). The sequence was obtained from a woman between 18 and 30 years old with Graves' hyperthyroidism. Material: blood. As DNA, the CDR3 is TGTGCCAGCAGTCCTCCCCCGAGACAGATTTTTCATCAGCCCCAGCATTTT. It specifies CASSPPPRQIFHQPQHF.